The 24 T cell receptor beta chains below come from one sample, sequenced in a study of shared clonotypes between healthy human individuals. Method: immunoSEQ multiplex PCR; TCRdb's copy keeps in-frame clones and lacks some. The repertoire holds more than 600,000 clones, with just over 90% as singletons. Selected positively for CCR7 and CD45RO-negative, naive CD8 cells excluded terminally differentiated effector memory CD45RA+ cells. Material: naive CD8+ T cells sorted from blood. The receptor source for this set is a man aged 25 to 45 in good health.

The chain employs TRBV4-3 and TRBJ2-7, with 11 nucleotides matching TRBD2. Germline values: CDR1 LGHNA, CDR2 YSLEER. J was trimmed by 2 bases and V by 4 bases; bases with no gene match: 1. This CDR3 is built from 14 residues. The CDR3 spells CASSLGLAAYEQYF. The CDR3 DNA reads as TGCGCCAGCAGCCTGGGACTAGCGGCCTACGAGCAGTACTTC.

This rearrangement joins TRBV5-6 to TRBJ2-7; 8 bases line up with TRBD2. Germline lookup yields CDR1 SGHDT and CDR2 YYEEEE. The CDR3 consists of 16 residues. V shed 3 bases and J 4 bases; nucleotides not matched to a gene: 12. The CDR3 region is CASSSEGGGRWYEQYF. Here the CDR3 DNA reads TGTGCCAGCAGCTCGGAAGGAGGCGGGAGGTGGTACGAGCAGTACTTC.

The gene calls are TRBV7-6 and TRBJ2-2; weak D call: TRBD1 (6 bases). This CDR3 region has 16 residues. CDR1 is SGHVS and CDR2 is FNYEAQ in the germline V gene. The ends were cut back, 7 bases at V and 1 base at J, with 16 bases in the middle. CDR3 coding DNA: TGTGCCAGCACCCAAACGGGACAAGTGAACACCGGGGAGCTGTTTTTT. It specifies CASTQTGQVNTGELFF.

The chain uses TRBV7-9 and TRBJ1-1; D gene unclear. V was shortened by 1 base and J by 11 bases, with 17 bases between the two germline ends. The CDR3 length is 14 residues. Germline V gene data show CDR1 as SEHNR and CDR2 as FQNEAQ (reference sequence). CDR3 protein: CASSLGIHADGAFF. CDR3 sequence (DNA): TGTGCCAGCAGCTTAGGTATCCACGCCGATGGGGCTTTCTTT.

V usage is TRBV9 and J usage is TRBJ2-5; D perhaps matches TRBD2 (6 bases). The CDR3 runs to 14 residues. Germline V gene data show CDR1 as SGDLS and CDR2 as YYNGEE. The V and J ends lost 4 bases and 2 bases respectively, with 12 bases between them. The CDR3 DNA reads TGTGCCAGCAGCTATAGCGGCAATCAAGAGACCCAGTACTTC. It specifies CASSYSGNQETQYF.

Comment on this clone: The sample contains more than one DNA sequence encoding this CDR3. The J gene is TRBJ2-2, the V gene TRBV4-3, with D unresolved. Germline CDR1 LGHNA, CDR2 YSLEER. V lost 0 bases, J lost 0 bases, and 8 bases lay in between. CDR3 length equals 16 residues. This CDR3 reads CASSQDGQANTGELFF. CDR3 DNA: TGCGCCAGCAGCCAAGATGGGCAGGCGAACACCGGGGAGCTGTTTTTT.

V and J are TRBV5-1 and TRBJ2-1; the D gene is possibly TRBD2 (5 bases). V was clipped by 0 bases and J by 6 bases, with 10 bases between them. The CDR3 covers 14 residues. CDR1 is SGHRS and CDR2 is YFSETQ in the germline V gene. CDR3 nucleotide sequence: TGCGCCAGCAGCTTGGCGGTCGGGGTCAATGAGCAGTTCTTC. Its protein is CASSLAVGVNEQFF. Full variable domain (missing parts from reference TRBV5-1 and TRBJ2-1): KAGVTQTPRYLIKTRGQQVTLSCSPISGHRSVSWYQQTPGQGLQFLFEYFSETQRNKGNFPGRFSGRQFSNSRSEMNVSTLELGDSALYLCASSLAVGVNEQFFGPGTRLTVL.

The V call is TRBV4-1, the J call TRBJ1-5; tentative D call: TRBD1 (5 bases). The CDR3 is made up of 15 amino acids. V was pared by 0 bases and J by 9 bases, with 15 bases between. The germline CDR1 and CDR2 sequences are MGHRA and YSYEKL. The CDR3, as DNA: TGCGCCAGCAGCCAAGATGTGCAGGGATATTTGCCCCAGCATTTT. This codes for CASSQDVQGYLPQHF.

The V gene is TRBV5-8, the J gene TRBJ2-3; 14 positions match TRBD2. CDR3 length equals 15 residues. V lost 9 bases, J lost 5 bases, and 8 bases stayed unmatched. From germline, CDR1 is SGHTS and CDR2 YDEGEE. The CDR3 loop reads CANSLGTSGGDTQYF. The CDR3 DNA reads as TGTGCCAACAGTCTCGGGACTAGCGGGGGAGATACGCAGTATTTT. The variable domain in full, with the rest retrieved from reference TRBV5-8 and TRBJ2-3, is EAGVTQSPTHLIKTRGQQATLRCSPISGHTSVYWYQQALGLGLQFLLWYDEGEERNRGNFPPRFSGRQFPNYSSELNVNALELEDSALYLCANSLGTSGGDTQYFGPGTRLTVL.

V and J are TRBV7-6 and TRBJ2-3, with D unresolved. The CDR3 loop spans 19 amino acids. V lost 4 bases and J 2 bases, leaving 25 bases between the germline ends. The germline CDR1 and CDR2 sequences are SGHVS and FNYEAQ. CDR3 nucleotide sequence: TGTGCCAGCAGCTCTTCCCCATCACCGGTGGCGCTGATCACAGATACGCAGTATTTT. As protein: CASSSSPSPVALITDTQYF.

Here the CDR3 DNA reads TGTGCCAGCAGTTCTATGGGACTAGCATACGATGAGCAGTTCTTC. Translated: CASSSMGLAYDEQFF. The chain has TRBV27 and TRBJ2-1; TRBD2 agrees at 9 bases. The CDR3 runs 15 residues. Looked up from germline, CDR1 is MNHEY and CDR2 is SMNVEV (reference sequence). With V trimmed by 4 bases and J by 8 bases, 9 bases remained unmatched.

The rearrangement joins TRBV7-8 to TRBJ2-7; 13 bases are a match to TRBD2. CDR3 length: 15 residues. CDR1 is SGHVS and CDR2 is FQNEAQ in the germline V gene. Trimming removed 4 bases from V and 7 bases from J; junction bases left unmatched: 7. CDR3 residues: CASSSRGLAGREQYF. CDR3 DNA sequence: TGTGCCAGCAGCTCCCGGGGACTAGCGGGGCGGGAGCAGTACTTC. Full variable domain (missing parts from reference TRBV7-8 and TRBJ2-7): GAGVSQSPRYKVAKRGQDVALRCDPISGHVSLFWYQQALGQGPEFLTYFQNEAQLDKSGLPSDRFFAERPEGSVSTLKIQRTQQEDSAVYLCASSSRGLAGREQYFGPGTRLTVT.

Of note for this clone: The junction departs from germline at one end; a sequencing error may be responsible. CDR3 coding DNA: TGTGCCAGCAGCCCCCCGGGACAGCTCCTGAGTACTGTAGCTTTCTTT. It yields the protein CASSPPGQLLSTVAFF. This chain uses TRBV9 with TRBJ1-1, with 7 positions matching TRBD1. Germline V gene data show CDR1 as SGDLS and CDR2 as YYNGEE. This CDR3 spans 16 amino acids.

CDR3 residues: CASSLLGEQHGYTF. The CDR3 coding sequence is TGTGCCAGCAGTTTATTGGGCGAACAGCATGGCTACACCTTC. The chain joins TRBV27 to TRBJ1-2; no reliable D call. The CDR3 length is 14 residues. Germline V gene data show CDR1 as MNHEY and CDR2 as SMNVEV (reference sequence). V was cut by 1 base and J by 6 bases, with 12 bases left in between.

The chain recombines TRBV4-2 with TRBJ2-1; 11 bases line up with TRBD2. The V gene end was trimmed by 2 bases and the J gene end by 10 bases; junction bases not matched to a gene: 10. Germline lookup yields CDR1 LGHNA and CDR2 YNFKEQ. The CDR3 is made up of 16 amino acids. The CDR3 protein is CASSQLTSGSRNEQFF. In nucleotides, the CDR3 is TGTGCCAGCAGCCAATTAACTAGCGGGAGTCGGAACGAGCAGTTCTTC.

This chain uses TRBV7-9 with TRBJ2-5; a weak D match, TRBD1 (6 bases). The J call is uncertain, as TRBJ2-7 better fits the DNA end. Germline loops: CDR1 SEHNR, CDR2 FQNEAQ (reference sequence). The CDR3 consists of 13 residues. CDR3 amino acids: CASSSRGSNEQYF. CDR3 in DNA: TGTGCCAGCAGCTCAAGGGGGTCAAACGAGCAGTACTTC.

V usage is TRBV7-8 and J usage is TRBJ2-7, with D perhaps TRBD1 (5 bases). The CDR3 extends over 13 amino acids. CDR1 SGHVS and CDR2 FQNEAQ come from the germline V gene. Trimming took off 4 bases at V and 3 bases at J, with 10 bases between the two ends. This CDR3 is CASSWGPFYEQYF. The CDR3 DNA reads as TGTGCCAGCAGCTGGGGCCCATTCTACGAGCAGTACTTC. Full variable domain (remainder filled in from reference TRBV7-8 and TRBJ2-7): GAGVSQSPRYKVAKRGQDVALRCDPISGHVSLFWYQQALGQGPEFLTYFQNEAQLDKSGLPSDRFFAERPEGSVSTLKIQRTQQEDSAVYLCASSWGPFYEQYFGPGTRLTVT.

CDR3 nucleotides: TGTGCCAGCAGTACGGATGGAGCATATCAGATACGCAGGTATTTT. Protein: CASSTDGAYQIRRYF. This chain connects TRBV27 to TRBJ2-3; unclear D gene. CDR3 length: 15 amino acids. V lost 5 bases to trimming and J lost 14 bases, with 26 bases between them. Germline values: CDR1 MNHEY, CDR2 SMNVEV (reference sequence).

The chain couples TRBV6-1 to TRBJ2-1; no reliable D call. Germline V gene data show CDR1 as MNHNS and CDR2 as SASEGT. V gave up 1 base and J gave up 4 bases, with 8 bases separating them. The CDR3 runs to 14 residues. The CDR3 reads CASSEEGTYNEQFF. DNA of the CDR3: TGTGCCAGCAGTGAAGAAGGCACGTACAATGAGCAGTTCTTC.

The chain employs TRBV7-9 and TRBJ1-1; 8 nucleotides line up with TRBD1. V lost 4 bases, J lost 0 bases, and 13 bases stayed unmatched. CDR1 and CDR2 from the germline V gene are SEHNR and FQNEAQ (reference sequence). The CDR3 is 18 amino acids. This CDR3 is CASSSTQIKQGVNTEAFF. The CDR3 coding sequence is TGTGCCAGCAGCTCCACACAAATTAAACAGGGGGTGAACACTGAAGCTTTCTTT.

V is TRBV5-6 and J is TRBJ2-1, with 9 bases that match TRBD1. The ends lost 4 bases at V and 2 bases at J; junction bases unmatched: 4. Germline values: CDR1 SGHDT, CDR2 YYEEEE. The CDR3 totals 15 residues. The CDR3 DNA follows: TGTGCCAGCAGCCCCGGGACAGGGACCTACAATGAGCAGTTCTTC. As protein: CASSPGTGTYNEQFF.

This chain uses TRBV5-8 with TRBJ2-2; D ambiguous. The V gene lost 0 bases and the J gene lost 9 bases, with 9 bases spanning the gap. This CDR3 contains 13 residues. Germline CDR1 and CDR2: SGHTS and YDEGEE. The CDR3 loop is CASSLELARELFF. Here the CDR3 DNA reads TGTGCCAGCAGCTTGGAGTTGGCCCGGGAGCTGTTTTTT.

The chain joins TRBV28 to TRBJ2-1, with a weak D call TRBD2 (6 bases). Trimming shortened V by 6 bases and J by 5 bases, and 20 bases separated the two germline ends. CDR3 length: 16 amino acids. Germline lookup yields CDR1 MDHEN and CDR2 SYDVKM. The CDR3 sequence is CASRPYQGGGNNEQFF. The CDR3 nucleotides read TGTGCCAGCAGGCCCTACCAGGGTGGGGGGAACAATGAGCAGTTCTTC.

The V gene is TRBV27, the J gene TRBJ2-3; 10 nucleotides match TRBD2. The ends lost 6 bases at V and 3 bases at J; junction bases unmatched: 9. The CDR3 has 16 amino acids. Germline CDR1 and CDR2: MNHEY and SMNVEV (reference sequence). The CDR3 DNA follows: TGTGCCAGCAGGGTACTAGCGGGGAGAGGAACAGATACGCAGTATTTT. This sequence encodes CASRVLAGRGTDTQYF.